This TCR beta chain appears in the sequencing data of a study of technical replicates of blood from a few donors. Sequencing was performed with immunoSEQ multiplex PCR; in TCRdb, only in-frame clones are kept and a portion is missing. Of 80,000 to 90,000 clones listed, roughly 94% were seen once; the top ten hold less than 0.3%. Germline CDR1 and CDR2: SGHRS and YFSETQ. This CDR3 spans 13 amino acids. Trimming took off 2 bases at V and 2 bases at J, with 4 bases between the two ends. This chain connects TRBV5-1 to TRBJ2-2, with D uncertain. The sequence was collected from a human donor in good health. Material for sequencing was T cells isolated from PBMCs. In DNA, the CDR3 is TGCGCCAGCAGCTTTGGCAACACCGGGGAGCTGTTTTTT. This translates into CASSFGNTGELFF.